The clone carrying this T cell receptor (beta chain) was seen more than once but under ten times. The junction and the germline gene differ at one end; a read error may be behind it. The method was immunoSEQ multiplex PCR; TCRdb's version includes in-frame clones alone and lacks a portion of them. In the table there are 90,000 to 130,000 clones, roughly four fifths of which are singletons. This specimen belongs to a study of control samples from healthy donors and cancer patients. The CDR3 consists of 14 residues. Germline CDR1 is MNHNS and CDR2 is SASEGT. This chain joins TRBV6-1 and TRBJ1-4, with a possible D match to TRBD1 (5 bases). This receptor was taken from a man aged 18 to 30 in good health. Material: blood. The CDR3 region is CASSEGPTDYDQTF. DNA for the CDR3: TGTGCCAGCAGTGAGGGGCCAACCGACTACGACCAAACTTTT.